These 30 T cell receptor beta chains originate from one sample sequenced in a study of blood T cell repertoires in COVID-19 (TCRdb year 2020). Preparation of the library involved the immunoSEQ multiplex PCR assay. As stored in TCRdb, this immuneACCESS dataset retains in-frame rearrangements with V and J assigned. A fraction of the clones does not appear; measured against another copy, unresolved V genes explain less than half of the discrepancy, and the remainder lacks a known reason. The sample records roughly 230,000 clones, 89% of which are singletons. Clones ranked in the top ten supply approximately 5% of the sample. Material: peripheral blood. These receptors all stem from a woman aged 40 to 49 who had recovered from COVID-19.

The V gene is TRBV6-5, the J gene TRBJ2-2; 8 bases align to TRBD2. Trimming cost V 2 bases and J 7 bases; bases outside gene matches: 6. The V gene's germline CDR1 is MNHEY and CDR2 SVGAGI. The CDR3 sequence is 15 residues long. CDR3 sequence reads: CASSYTGGLSGELFF. As DNA, the CDR3 is TGTGCCAGCAGTTACACGGGGGGGCTCAGCGGGGAGCTGTTTTTT.

The DNA for the CDR3 is TGTGCCAGCAGCTTAGCGACAGGGGGAACAGATACGCAGTATTTT. Translated, it gives CASSLATGGTDTQYF. The chain is built from TRBV7-9 and TRBJ2-3; 9 bases are a match to TRBD1. J gave up 3 bases and V 0 bases, and 1 base lay outside the gene matches. Looked up from germline, CDR1 is SEHNR and CDR2 is FQNEAQ (reference sequence). This CDR3 is 15 amino acids long.

The CDR3 loop reads CASSLEQGWETQYF. The CDR3 region has the DNA TGTGCCAGCAGCTTAGAGCAGGGGTGGGAGACCCAGTACTTC. The rearrangement joins TRBV7-9 to TRBJ2-5, with a tentative D call TRBD1 (6 bases). This CDR3 is built from 14 residues. The germline V and J ends were trimmed by 1 base and 5 bases, with 11 bases remaining between them. CDR1 and CDR2 (germline): SEHNR, FQNEAQ (reference sequence).

The rearrangement links TRBV7-6 to TRBJ2-1; 9 nucleotides line up with TRBD2. With V trimmed by 11 bases and J by 0 bases, 20 bases remained unmatched. This CDR3 is built from 19 residues. CDR1 and CDR2 from the germline V gene are SGHVS and FNYEAQ. This CDR3 reads CAGYGGGTAGGSSYNEQFF. The CDR3 DNA reads as TGTGCCGGATACGGGGGGGGAACAGCGGGAGGCTCCTCCTACAATGAGCAGTTCTTC.

This clone was found a few times. DNA of the CDR3: TGTGCCAGCAGCCTGCCGGGGGGTTCCGGGGAGCTGTTTTTT. Residues: CASSLPGGSGELFF. The V and J genes are TRBV5-6 and TRBJ2-2; 7 bases are shared with TRBD2. Germline CDR1 and CDR2: SGHDT and YYEEEE. The trim removed 4 bases at V and 6 bases at J, leaving 6 bases unmatched. There are 14 residues in the CDR3. Filled out from reference TRBV5-6 and TRBJ2-2, the complete variable domain reads DAGVTQSPTHLIKTRGQQVTLRCSPKSGHDTVSWYQQALGQGPQFIFQYYEEEERQRGNFPDRFSGHQFPNYSSELNVNALLLGDSALYLCASSLPGGSGELFFGEGSRLTVL.

The J gene is TRBJ1-2, the V gene TRBV19; tentative D call: TRBD1 (6 bases). Germline V gene data show CDR1 as LNHDA and CDR2 as SQIVND (reference sequence). The CDR3 totals 12 residues. The ends were cut back, 8 bases at V and 8 bases at J, with 15 bases in the middle. In DNA, the CDR3 is TGTGCCAGTGATAACAGGGAAGGAGGCTACACCTTC. This translates into CASDNREGGYTF.

The chain recombines TRBV12-3 or TRBV12-4 with TRBJ2-4; tentatively, D is TRBD2 (7 bases). This CDR3 is built from 13 residues. V shed 10 bases and J shed 3 bases, with 13 bases lying between them. The CDR3 loop reads CATIGGDKNIQYF. CDR3 DNA sequence: TGTGCCACCATAGGGGGGGACAAAAACATTCAGTACTTC.

The V gene is TRBV21-1, the J gene TRBJ2-2; no check of the table's D call, TRBD2, against the DNA was made. TRBV21-1 is labeled a pseudogene. The CDR3 is made up of 20 amino acids. CDR3 DNA sequence: TGTGCCAGCATGGGGAGACTGAGACTAGCGGGAGTCCTGGGCACCGGGGAGCTGTTTTTT. It yields the protein CASMGRLRLAGVLGTGELFF.

The chain has TRBV19 and TRBJ2-3; D not resolved. CDR1 and CDR2 (germline): LNHDA, SQIVND (reference sequence). Trimming stripped 5 bases from V and 6 bases from J, with 15 bases between. The CDR3 sequence is 14 residues long. CDR3 sequence: CASSSRLDLDTQYF. In DNA, the CDR3 is TGTGCCAGTAGTTCCAGACTGGATTTGGATACGCAGTATTTT.

The V gene is TRBV7-6, the J gene TRBJ1-6; unclear D gene. V was trimmed by 0 bases and J by 9 bases, leaving 15 bases between them. CDR1 SGHVS and CDR2 FNYEAQ come from the germline V gene. The CDR3 runs 16 residues. Here the CDR3 DNA reads TGTGCCAGCAGCTTAGCGGCCGCTGGTCCCTCTTCACCCCTCCACTTT. Residues: CASSLAAAGPSSPLHF.

This chain links TRBV6-2 or TRBV6-3 with TRBJ2-1, with TRBD1 matching 7 bases. CDR3 length: 15 amino acids. Per germline, CDR1 MNHEY and CDR2 SVGEGT. V lost 6 bases to trimming and J lost 3 bases; unmatched junction nucleotides: 8. The DNA of the CDR3 is TGTGCCAGCAGCATGGCAGGGGGTTTCTACAATGAGCAGTTCTTC. This gives the protein CASSMAGGFYNEQFF.

The chain couples TRBV19 to TRBJ2-5; 10 bases are shared with TRBD2. The CDR3 is 17 amino acids. Germline lookup yields CDR1 LNHDA and CDR2 SQIVND (reference sequence). V lost 4 bases to trimming and J lost 5 bases; unmatched junction nucleotides: 13. CDR3 nucleotide sequence: TGTGCCAGTAGTACCCCCGGTGGGCTAGCGGGAGCCGAGACCCAGTACTTC. Translated, it gives CASSTPGGLAGAETQYF.

The rearrangement uses TRBV4-3 and TRBJ2-3; the match to TRBD2 covers 7 bases. J lost 2 bases, V lost 5 bases, and 16 bases had no gene match. Looked up from germline, CDR1 is LGHNA and CDR2 is YSLEER. The CDR3 spans 18 residues. The CDR3: CASSSNPPTSPFTDTQYF. The CDR3 DNA sequence: TGCGCCAGCAGCTCCAACCCTCCGACTAGCCCCTTCACAGATACGCAGTATTTT.

The V and J genes are TRBV15 and TRBJ2-1, with D unresolved. With 4 bases removed from V and 8 bases from J, the gap between germline ends came to 9 bases. Germline CDR1 and CDR2: LNHNV and YYDKDF (reference sequence). The CDR3 is 12 residues long. CDR3 bases: TGTGCCACCAGCATTAGTGATCATGAGCAGTTCTTC. Translated: CATSISDHEQFF.

The chain has TRBV4-3 and TRBJ2-1, with 13 bases that match TRBD2. The germline gives CDR1 LGHNA, CDR2 YSLEER. The CDR3 runs 18 residues. V lost 1 base and J lost 1; bases outside the gene matches: 4. The CDR3 sequence is CASSQGLAGGGSYNEQFF. CDR3 sequence (DNA): TGCGCCAGCAGCCAAGGACTAGCGGGAGGCGGGTCCTACAATGAGCAGTTCTTC.

This chain links TRBV13 with TRBJ2-3; 7 nucleotides match TRBD2. After removal of 5 bases from V and 2 bases from J, the junction contained 7 bases not matched to a gene. In germline, CDR1 is PRHDT, CDR2 FYEKMQ (reference sequence). CDR3 length equals 15 residues. CDR3 residues: CASSQSGADTDTQYF. The CDR3 DNA reads TGTGCCAGCAGCCAGAGCGGGGCGGACACAGATACGCAGTATTTT.

This clone was counted only a few times. The V gene is TRBV5-1, the J gene TRBJ1-1; 7 bases agree with TRBD1. CDR1 is SGHRS, CDR2 YFSETQ, per germline. V lost 5 bases to trimming and J lost 1 base; unmatched junction nucleotides: 5. The CDR3 is 14 amino acids. The CDR3 reads CASRPGTANTEAFF. The CDR3 nucleotides read TGCGCCAGCAGACCCGGGACAGCGAACACTGAAGCTTTCTTT.

The chain employs TRBV11-3 and TRBJ1-2; TRBD1 aligns across 12 bases. The length of the CDR3 is 15 residues. Germline V gene data show CDR1 as SGHNT and CDR2 as YENEEA. Trimming cost V 5 bases and J 3 bases; bases outside gene matches: 4. The CDR3 DNA sequence: TGTGCCAGCAGCGAGGGACAGGGGGCCTACTATGGCTACACCTTC. Encoded protein: CASSEGQGAYYGYTF.

This clone was observed once. The chain recombines TRBV7-3 with TRBJ1-2, with 7 bases fitting TRBD1. Germline-derived CDR1 and CDR2 are SGHTA and FQGTGA. The V and J ends lost 4 bases and 2 bases, in that order; junction bases with no gene match: 1. The CDR3 extends over 13 amino acids. CDR3 loop: CASSSQGNYGYTF. CDR3 coding DNA: TGTGCCAGCAGCTCACAGGGGAACTATGGCTACACCTTC.

The V call is TRBV6-5, the J call TRBJ1-1; 7 bases agree with TRBD1. The CDR3 consists of 15 residues. Germline CDR1 and CDR2: MNHEY and SVGAGI. V lost 2 bases and J lost 1; bases outside the gene matches: 4. CDR3 in DNA: TGTGCCAGCAGTTACGGGACAGACCAGAACACTGAAGCTTTCTTT. It is translated as CASSYGTDQNTEAFF.

The V call is TRBV5-1, the J call TRBJ2-1, with 8 bases identical to TRBD2. J lost 9 bases, V lost 1 base, and 12 bases had no gene match. Germline CDR1 and CDR2: SGHRS and YFSETQ. CDR3 length: 16 residues. The CDR3 loop reads CASSLLAGAGVGEQFF. The DNA of the CDR3 is TGCGCCAGCAGCTTGCTGGCGGGAGCGGGGGTAGGTGAGCAGTTCTTC.

The chain recombines TRBV4-2 with TRBJ2-1; 10 nucleotides line up with TRBD1. Germline CDR1 and CDR2: LGHNA and YNFKEQ. The junction had 7 bases not matched to a gene; V was cut back by 4 bases and J by 4 bases. The CDR3 runs 16 residues. The CDR3 spells CASSLRRTGGYNEQFF. The CDR3 DNA reads TGTGCCAGCAGCCTTAGGAGGACAGGGGGATACAATGAGCAGTTCTTC.

The V and J genes are TRBV18 and TRBJ1-1, with D possibly TRBD1 on 5 matching bases. The V end lost 0 bases, the J end lost 0 bases, and 8 bases lay between the germline ends. This CDR3 is 15 amino acids long. Germline V gene sequence: CDR1 KGHSH, CDR2 LQKENI. CDR3 region: CASSPPRGMNTEAFF. The CDR3 DNA sequence: TGTGCCAGCTCACCACCCCGGGGGATGAACACTGAAGCTTTCTTT.

The genes are TRBV7-7 and TRBJ2-5, with D possibly matching TRBD1 (6 bases). The CDR3 runs to 15 residues. V was trimmed by 3 bases and J by 3 bases, leaving 14 bases between them. Germline CDR1 is SSHAT and CDR2 is FNYEAQ (reference sequence). The CDR3 coding sequence is TGTGCCAGCAGCTTGGGGTCCAGGGGAGAAGAGACCCAGTACTTC. This encodes CASSLGSRGEETQYF.

The chain carries TRBV18 and TRBJ2-2; a weak D match, TRBD1 (5 bases). The germline gives CDR1 KGHSH, CDR2 LQKENI. Trimming pared 1 base from V and 1 base from J, leaving 10 bases between. The CDR3 is 16 residues long. The CDR3 sequence is CASSPRQGVNTGELFF. The CDR3 coding sequence is TGTGCCAGCTCACCACGTCAAGGGGTGAACACCGGGGAGCTGTTTTTT.

The V gene is TRBV2, the J gene TRBJ2-1; 12 nucleotides agree with TRBD2. CDR1 and CDR2 (germline): SNHLY, FYNNEI. The CDR3 sequence is 15 residues long. V gave up 5 bases and J gave up 7 bases; unmatched junction bases: 6. As DNA, the CDR3 is TGTGCCAGCAGTACGACTAGCGGGAGTTTAAATGAGCAGTTCTTC. As protein: CASSTTSGSLNEQFF. Supplemented by reference TRBV2 and TRBJ2-1, the full variable domain reads EPEVTQTPSHQVTQMGQEVILRCVPISNHLYFYWYRQILGQKVEFLVSFYNNEISEKSEIFDDQFSVERPDGSNFTLKIRSTKLEDSAMYFCASSTTSGSLNEQFFGPGTRLTVL.

The CDR3 sequence: CATRDSIDNEQFF. DNA for the CDR3: TGTGCCACCAGGGACAGCATTGACAATGAGCAGTTCTTC. The genes are TRBV24-1 and TRBJ2-1; the D gene is possibly TRBD1 (6 bases). CDR3 length: 13 amino acids. Germline CDR1 and CDR2: KGHDR and SFDVKD. The V end was cut by 7 bases, the J end by 5 bases, with 11 bases between.

This chain uses TRBV4-3 with TRBJ2-1; TRBD2 agrees at 15 bases. V lost 1 base, J lost 6 bases, and 10 bases stayed unmatched. From germline, CDR1 is LGHNA and CDR2 YSLEER. The CDR3 loop spans 19 amino acids. CDR3 in DNA: TGCGCCAGCAGCCAAGGGGCCCACAGGGGACTAGCGGGGGGCAATGAGCAGTTCTTC. Translation gives CASSQGAHRGLAGGNEQFF.

This clone is a singleton in its sample. The chain has TRBV19 and TRBJ1-2; 7 nucleotides align to TRBD1. Trimming removed 5 bases from V and 7 bases from J; junction bases left unmatched: 7. The CDR3 runs 13 residues. The germline gives CDR1 LNHDA, CDR2 SQIVND (reference sequence). The CDR3 sequence: CASSSGQTGGYTF. The CDR3 bases are TGTGCCAGTAGTTCGGGACAGACGGGTGGCTACACCTTC.

This clone appeared once. This chain joins TRBV14 and TRBJ2-7, with D possibly TRBD2 on 5 matching bases. Per the germline V gene, CDR1 is SGHDN and CDR2 is FVKESK. The CDR3 totals 16 residues. The V gene lost 5 bases and the J gene lost 7 bases, with 24 bases spanning the gap. For the CDR3, the DNA is TGTGCCAGCAGCTATAAACAACTGGGAGAGGTGGGGGAGCAGTACTTC. As protein: CASSYKQLGEVGEQYF.